This note documents a single TCR beta chain sequence. The data stem from a study of cytomegalovirus exposure and HLA in healthy donors. As for the study in general: Falling in the Caucasian-associated ancestry cluster were about four fifths of 300 to 500 genotyped donors.

The CDR3 runs to 12 residues. Germline CDR1 SEHNR, CDR2 FQNEAQ (reference sequence). Trimming removed 5 bases from V and 6 bases from J, with 11 bases in between. PCR involved 60 Vbeta and 13 Jbeta primers. Profiled with immunoSEQ multiplex PCR; TCRdb holds only in-frame clones, not every one. Reported are around 150,000 clones; the ten largest clones contain 1% to 1.5%. This sequence joins TRBV7-9 and TRBJ2-7; no firm D call. The TCR was taken from a woman aged 60-75 years in good health and CMV-seronegative. Sequenced material: PBMCs. The CDR3 coding sequence is TGTGCCAGCAGCCTCCTCGCGCTCGAGCAGTACTTC. Its translation: CASSLLALEQYF.